This T cell receptor (beta chain) was sequenced for a study of blood T cell repertoires in COVID-19. The V and J ends lost 5 bases and 2 bases respectively, with 17 bases between them. The length of the CDR3 is 16 residues. From germline, CDR1 is SGHTA and CDR2 FQGNSA. The table came from immunoSEQ multiplex PCR; TCRdb's copy has only in-frame clones and leaves some out. The sample shows roughly 130,000 clones, around 82% of them seen only once. The sample taken for sequencing was PBMCs or T cells enriched from blood (not recorded which). This receptor was taken from a man aged 40-49 years with acute COVID-19. The chain recombines TRBV7-2 with TRBJ2-3, with D perhaps TRBD2 (6 bases). The CDR3 DNA is TGTGCCAGCAGCCAGAGGGCGAGCGGGCACACAGATACGCAGTATTTT. Translation: CASSQRASGHTDTQYF. The variable domain in full, with the rest retrieved from reference TRBV7-2 and TRBJ2-3, is GAGVSQSPSNKVTEKGKDVELRCDPISGHTALYWYRQSLGQGLEFLIYFQGNSAPDKSGLPSDRFSAERTGGSVSTLTIQRTQQEDSAVYLCASSQRASGHTDTQYFGPGTRLTVL.